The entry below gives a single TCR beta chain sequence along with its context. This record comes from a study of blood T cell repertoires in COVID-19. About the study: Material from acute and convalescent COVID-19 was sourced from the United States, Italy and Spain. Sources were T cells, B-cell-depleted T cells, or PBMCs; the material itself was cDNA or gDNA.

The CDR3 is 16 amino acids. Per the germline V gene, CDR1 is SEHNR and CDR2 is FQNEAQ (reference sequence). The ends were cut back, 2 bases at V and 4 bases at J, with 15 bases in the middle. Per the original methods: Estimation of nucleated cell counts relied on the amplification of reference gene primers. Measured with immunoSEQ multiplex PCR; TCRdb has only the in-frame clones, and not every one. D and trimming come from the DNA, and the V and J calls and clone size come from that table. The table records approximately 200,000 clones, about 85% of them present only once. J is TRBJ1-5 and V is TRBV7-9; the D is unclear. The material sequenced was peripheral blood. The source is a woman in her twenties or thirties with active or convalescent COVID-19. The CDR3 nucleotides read TGTGCCAGCAGCTTATCAACCAGGACGGGAAATCAGCCCCAGCATTTT. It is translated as CASSLSTRTGNQPQHF.